A selection of T cell receptor beta chains follows, all from one sample in a study of neurological immune-mediated disorders. TCRdb redid the calling of the 5' RACE reads with MiXCR, one entry per CDR3 protein. The sample includes tens of thousands of distinct CDR3 sequences, about 13% of them seen just once. Sequencing used PBMCs. The source of these receptors is a female donor with HTLV-1-associated myelopathy (HAM/TSP). Both conserved end residues are part of each CDR3. The order of the fields is D gene, J gene, V gene, clone size, CDR3 protein, CDR3 DNA. The D gene is left open where the match is weak. A row's size may be missing; if present it is once, few, many or a size class.

TRBD1,TRBJ1-5,TRBV4-2,many,CASSQDNRGSGDQPQHF,TGTGCCAGCAGCCAAGATAACAGGGGATCAGGCGATCAGCCCCAGCATTTT
-,TRBJ1-2,TRBV5-1,many,CASSLGSGNGYTF,TGCGCCAGCAGCTTGGGGTCGGGGAATGGCTACACCTTC
-,TRBJ2-7,TRBV12-3/TRBV12-4,-,CVSSRTGVRYEQYF,TGTGTCAGCAGCCGGACGGGGGTGCGGTACGAGCAGTACTTC
TRBD2,TRBJ2-3,TRBV5-4,many,CASSWGLAGGRDTQYF,TGTGCCAGCAGCTGGGGACTAGCGGGGGGCAGGGATACGCAGTATTTT
TRBD2,TRBJ2-3,TRBV12-3/TRBV12-4,many,CASSLAGVSGGGDTQYF,TGTGCCAGCAGTTTAGCAGGTGTTAGCGGGGGTGGGGATACGCAGTATTTT
-,TRBJ2-2,TRBV5-1,many,CASRAGATGELFF,TGCGCCAGCAGGGCAGGGGCCACCGGGGAGCTGTTTTTT
-,TRBJ1-5,TRBV5-5,many,CASSFDSYSNQPQHF,TGTGCCAGCAGCTTTGACAGTTATAGCAATCAGCCCCAGCATTTT
TRBD1,TRBJ2-1,TRBV7-2,many,CASSPRGQIGFF,TGTGCCAGCAGCCCCAGGGGGCAAATCGGGTTCTTC
TRBD1,TRBJ1-1,TRBV25-1,many,CASSESGQELNTEAFF,TGTGCCAGCAGTGAATCCGGACAGGAGCTGAACACTGAAGCTTTCTTT
-,TRBJ2-5,TRBV7-2,many,CASSLAGGRTHETQYF,TGTGCCAGCAGCTTAGCAGGTGGACGGACCCACGAGACCCAGTACTTC
-,TRBJ2-3,TRBV7-8,many,CASSLKGLRLPTSTDTQYF,TGTGCCAGCAGCCTAAAGGGGCTCAGACTACCGACTAGCACAGATACGCAGTATTTT
-,TRBJ1-4,TRBV15,many,CATVPADTTNEKLFF,TGTGCCACCGTACCGGCTGATACAACTAATGAAAAACTGTTTTTT
-,TRBJ2-2,TRBV7-3,many,CASSQSGTANTGELFF,TGTGCCAGCAGCCAATCCGGGACTGCGAACACCGGGGAGCTGTTTTTT
-,TRBJ2-1,TRBV4-2,many,CASSQEGYSYNEQFF,TGTGCCAGCAGCCAAGAAGGATACTCCTACAATGAGCAGTTCTTC
TRBD2,TRBJ2-3,TRBV20-1,many,CSKRGGIDTQYF,TGCAGTAAGCGGGGGGGCATAGATACGCAGTATTTT
-,TRBJ2-2,TRBV5-1,many,CASSLELPGELFF,TGCGCCAGCAGCTTGGAATTACCCGGGGAGCTGTTTTTT
-,TRBJ2-2,TRBV7-2,many,CASSPTSGTGELFF,TGTGCCAGCAGCCCGACTAGTGGCACCGGGGAGCTGTTTTTT
TRBD2,TRBJ2-3,TRBV20-1,many,CSASPGTSGSDTQYF,TGCAGTGCTAGCCCCGGGACTAGCGGATCAGATACGCAGTATTTT
TRBD1,TRBJ1-2,TRBV5-1,many,CASSSPRGTLFANYGYTF,TGCGCCAGCAGCTCGCCCAGGGGGACGCTTTTTGCTAACTATGGCTACACCTTC
-,TRBJ1-6,TRBV12-3/TRBV12-4,many,CASSLVTDNPFAYNSPLHF,TGTGCCAGCAGTTTAGTAACAGACAACCCTTTTGCCTATAATTCACCCCTCCACTTT
TRBD1,TRBJ2-7,TRBV2,many,CASSYEGQLYEQYF,TGTGCCAGCAGCTATGAGGGACAGCTTTACGAGCAGTACTTC
TRBD1,TRBJ2-7,TRBV20-1,many,CSARDPGQITYEQYF,TGCAGTGCTAGAGATCCGGGACAGATAACCTACGAGCAGTACTTC
-,TRBJ2-3,TRBV15,-,CATSRLAGTLGDTQYF,TGTGCCACCAGCAGACTGGCGGGGACTTTAGGAGATACGCAGTATTTT
-,TRBJ1-2,TRBV5-1,many,CASSLNPTESRTYGYTF,TGCGCCAGCAGCTTGAACCCCACGGAAAGCAGAACCTATGGCTACACCTTC
TRBD1,TRBJ2-7,TRBV28,many,CASSSPGTASYEQYF,TGTGCCAGCAGTTCCCCCGGGACAGCCTCCTACGAGCAGTACTTC
-,TRBJ1-3,TRBV5-1,-,CASSTGGRNSGNTIYF,TGCGCCAGCAGCACGGGAGGCAGGAACTCTGGAAACACCATATATTTT
-,TRBJ2-7,TRBV7-3,many,CASSLGAGPSYEQYF,TGTGCCAGCAGCTTAGGGGCAGGGCCCTCCTACGAGCAGTACTTC
-,TRBJ2-2,TRBV28,many,CASRIFTVGFRTGELFF,TGTGCCAGCAGGATTTTCACAGTGGGGTTCCGGACCGGGGAGCTGTTTTTT
-,TRBJ2-3,TRBV11-2,-,CASSGGWGLPDTQYF,TGTGCCAGCAGCGGGGGCTGGGGGTTACCAGATACGCAGTATTTT
-,TRBJ2-5,TRBV20-1,many,CSARRSRGQGGETQYF,TGCAGTGCCAGAAGGTCGCGGGGCCAGGGCGGGGAGACCCAGTACTTC
TRBD1,TRBJ2-7,TRBV6-5,many,CASSYSSLGQGYEQYF,TGTGCCAGCAGTTACTCGAGTCTGGGACAGGGATACGAGCAGTACTTC
-,TRBJ2-2,TRBV5-1,many,CASSLGTGGELFF,TGCGCCAGCAGCTTAGGGACTGGCGGGGAGCTGTTTTTT
-,TRBJ2-2,TRBV5-6,many,CASSRFSRGASTGELFF,TGTGCCAGCAGCCGCTTTTCCCGGGGGGCCTCCACCGGGGAGCTGTTTTTT
-,TRBJ2-1,TRBV11-2,many,CASSLAPIGRVSYNEQFF,TGTGCCAGCAGCTTAGCCCCTATTGGCAGGGTGTCCTACAATGAGCAGTTCTTC
-,TRBJ2-6,TRBV5-1,many,CASSQTEEGDSGANVLTF,TGCGCCAGCAGCCAGACCGAAGAAGGAGACTCTGGGGCCAACGTCCTGACTTTC
-,TRBJ2-1,TRBV20-1,-,CSTEGNKGSYNEQFF,TGCAGCACCGAGGGGAATAAAGGCTCCTACAATGAGCAGTTCTTC
-,TRBJ2-2,TRBV4-1,many,CASSQEATRVGRTGELFF,TGCGCCAGCAGCCAAGAGGCAACTCGAGTGGGTCGCACCGGGGAGCTGTTTTTT
TRBD1,TRBJ1-1,TRBV6-5,many,CASSYYGQGTEAFF,TGTGCCAGCAGTTACTACGGACAGGGGACTGAAGCTTTCTTT
-,TRBJ2-6,TRBV7-8,many,CASSFWAAGSGANVLTF,TGTGCCAGCAGCTTTTGGGCAGCTGGCTCTGGGGCCAACGTCCTGACTTTC
-,TRBJ2-1,TRBV4-2,-,CASSQEKGNEQFF,TGTGCCAGCAGCCAAGAAAAGGGGAATGAGCAGTTCTTC